The source of this T cell receptor (beta chain) is a study of blood T cells in healthy people across ages. Germline CDR1 LGHNA, CDR2 YNFKEQ. This CDR3 has 16 residues. Primed by a sample-barcoded 5' primer and a J-beta primer mix, a second PCR proceeded for roughly 7 to 12 cycles. One entry per CDR3 protein, called by TCRdb with MiXCR from the 5' RACE reads. The sample gives about 720,000 distinct CDR3 sequences, approximately 22% of which show up once; around a fifth is in the top ten. This clonotype was observed a handful of times. The sample taken for sequencing was blood. The rearrangement joins TRBV4-2 to TRBJ2-1, with 14 bases fitting TRBD2. TRBJ2-7 explains the end of the DNA better; the J call may be wrong. The sequence was obtained from a man between 65 and 85 years old in good health. The CDR3 DNA reads as TGTGCCAGCAGCCAAGACGGGACTAGCGGGGGCAACGAGCAGTACTTC. Translated, it gives CASSQDGTSGGNEQYF.